These 21 T cell receptor beta chains were sequenced from one sample in a study of vaccination effects on CD4 cells after COVID-19. Their cognate antigens are unknown. The method was immunoSEQ multiplex PCR; TCRdb's version includes in-frame clones alone and lacks a portion of them. The sample comprises approximately 40,000 clones, less than 85% of which are singletons, and 3.5% to 4.5% rests with the top ten. Once cultured for nine to ten days, the cells underwent separation to obtain CD4+ T cells. This person's SARS-CoV-2 infection, confirmed by PCR, occurred between March and December 2020. Participants each got two BNT162b2 or mRNA-1273 vaccine doses. The sequencing used CD4+ T cells from PBMCs cultured without peptide, collected after COVID-19 vaccination. The receptor set was obtained from a human donor who had a prior SARS-CoV-2 infection.

This rearrangement joins TRBV7-8 to TRBJ2-7; TRBD1 matches 8 bases. Germline assignment: CDR1 SGHVS and CDR2 FQNEAQ. Trimming at V came to 5 bases and at J to 3 bases, leaving 9 bases not matched to a gene. This CDR3 comprises 15 residues. Here the CDR3 reads CASSVQPGQDYEQYF. The CDR3 coding sequence is TGTGCCAGCAGCGTTCAACCGGGACAGGACTACGAGCAGTACTTC.

J is TRBJ2-7 and V is TRBV7-9; the D call may be TRBD1 or TRBD2 (5 bases each). The CDR3 runs 13 residues. The germline V and J ends were trimmed by 6 bases and 3 bases, with 12 bases remaining between them. CDR1 is SEHNR, CDR2 FQNEAQ, per germline (reference sequence). The CDR3 sequence: CASRRWDGYEQYF. The CDR3 DNA sequence: TGTGCCAGCAGAAGATGGGACGGCTACGAGCAGTACTTC.

The chain joins TRBV2 to TRBJ1-3; D is unresolved. Germline V gives CDR1 SNHLY, CDR2 FYNNEI. The CDR3 contains 14 residues. V lost 8 bases to trimming and J lost 3 bases, with 14 bases between them. The CDR3 DNA sequence: TGTGCCAGCTCAATATTCGAAGGTGGAAACACCATATATTTT. It encodes CASSIFEGGNTIYF.

The genes are TRBV5-5 and TRBJ2-1; 7 bases are shared with TRBD2. Germline lookup yields CDR1 SGHKS and CDR2 YYEKEE (reference sequence). V shed 4 bases and J 7 bases; nucleotides not matched to a gene: 11. The CDR3 extends over 15 amino acids. The CDR3 protein is CASSPLGGGGNEQFF. The CDR3 bases are TGTGCCAGCAGCCCCCTTGGCGGGGGAGGTAATGAGCAGTTCTTC.

This chain joins TRBV7-9 and TRBJ2-5; 7 bases match TRBD2. Germline V gene lookup returns CDR1 SEHNR and CDR2 FQNEAQ (reference sequence). This CDR3 contains 14 residues. Trimming at V came to 1 base and at J to 4 bases, leaving 3 bases not matched to a gene. In DNA form, the CDR3 reads TGTGCCAGCAGCTTAGGTATAGCGGGAGAGACCCAGTACTTC. Residues: CASSLGIAGETQYF.

This clone was counted a single time. V usage is TRBV12-3 or TRBV12-4 and J usage is TRBJ2-1; D unclear. This CDR3 has 13 residues. Trimming left V 1 base short and J 8 bases short, with 9 bases between. This CDR3 is CASSLVPIHEQFF. Here the CDR3 DNA reads TGTGCCAGCAGTTTAGTCCCAATACATGAGCAGTTCTTC.

The gene calls are TRBV23-1 and TRBJ1-1, with a possible D match to TRBD1 (5 bases). TRBV23-1 is treated as an ORF (open reading frame) with a function not yet certain. V was cut by 0 bases and J by 4 bases, with 18 bases left in between. This CDR3 contains 17 residues. In DNA form, the CDR3 reads TGCGCCAGCAGTCAATCTGAGTCTGGCAGGGTCGCCACTGAAGCTTTCTTT. This codes for CASSQSESGRVATEAFF.

DNA for the CDR3: TGCGCCAGCAGCATACAGGGCCAAGAGACCCAGTACTTC. It translates to CASSIQGQETQYF. This chain connects TRBV5-1 to TRBJ2-5; a weak D match, TRBD1 (6 bases). There are 13 residues in the CDR3. Trimming stripped 4 bases from V and 1 base from J, with 8 bases between. The germline gives CDR1 SGHRS, CDR2 YFSETQ.

Of note for this clone: Mismatch with germline at one junction end may stem from a read error. The rearrangement uses TRBV28 and TRBJ2-7; D may match TRBD1 or TRBD2 (7 bases each). The CDR3 length is 18 residues. Per germline, CDR1 MDHEN and CDR2 SYDVKM. The CDR3 sequence: CASSSMGGGRRISDEQYF. As DNA, the CDR3 is TGTGCCAGCAGTTCTATGGGAGGGGGCAGAAGGATCTCCGACGAGCAGTACTTC.

The J gene is TRBJ2-2, the V gene TRBV9; TRBD1 agrees at 8 bases. The V gene end was trimmed by 0 bases and the J gene end by 6 bases; junction bases not matched to a gene: 4. Germline CDR1 is SGDLS and CDR2 is YYNGEE. CDR3 length: 15 amino acids. In nucleotides, the CDR3 is TGTGCCAGCAGCGTAGTTGACAGGGGAGCCGGGGAGCTGTTTTTT. Protein: CASSVVDRGAGELFF.

The chain has TRBV30 and TRBJ1-1; 9 bases agree with TRBD1. The CDR3 sequence is 14 residues long. J was trimmed by 3 bases and V by 2 bases; bases with no gene match: 4. Germline assignment: CDR1 GTSNPN and CDR2 SVGIG (reference sequence). CDR3 loop: CAWSRGQGHTEAFF. In nucleotides, the CDR3 is TGTGCCTGGAGTCGGGGACAGGGTCACACTGAAGCTTTCTTT.

This chain links TRBV5-4 with TRBJ2-7; D may be TRBD2 (5 bases). The germline V gene has CDR1 SGHNT and CDR2 YYREEE (reference sequence). The germline V and J ends were trimmed by 7 bases and 5 bases, with 13 bases remaining between them. The CDR3 runs 12 residues. The CDR3 DNA reads TGTGCCAGCTCTCGGGGAGTGGACGAGCAGTACTTC. Its translation: CASSRGVDEQYF.

This chain joins TRBV18 and TRBJ2-2; D not certain. The CDR3 loop spans 14 amino acids. The germline CDR1 and CDR2 sequences are KGHSH and LQKENI. Trimming removed 2 bases at V and 5 bases at J, with 9 bases between. As DNA, the CDR3 is TGTGCCAGCTCACCAAAAACCCGGACCGGGGAGCTGTTTTTT. Amino acid sequence: CASSPKTRTGELFF. The complete variable domain, with remaining parts taken from reference TRBV18 and TRBJ2-2, reads NAGVMQNPRHLVRRRGQEARLRCSPMKGHSHVYWYRQLPEEGLKFMVYLQKENIIDESGMPKERFSAEFPKEGPSILRIQQVVRGDSAAYFCASSPKTRTGELFFGEGSRLTVL.

The chain is built from TRBV30 and TRBJ1-4; no clear D. Germline CDR1 reads GTSNPN; CDR2 reads SVGIG (reference sequence). This CDR3 has 15 amino acids. Trimming pared 0 bases from V and 0 bases from J, leaving 8 bases between. For the CDR3, the DNA is TGTGCCTGGAGTGTAGGTATAGCAACTAATGAAAAACTGTTTTTT. This encodes CAWSVGIATNEKLFF. Full variable domain (missing parts from reference TRBV30 and TRBJ1-4): SQTIHQWPATLVQPVGSPLSLECTVEGTSNPNLYWYRQAAGRGLQLLFYSVGIGQISSEVPQNLSASRPQDRQFILSSKKLLLSDSGFYLCAWSVGIATNEKLFFGSGTQLSVL.

V usage is TRBV6-5 and J usage is TRBJ2-4; weak D call: TRBD1 (5 bases). Trimming cost V 7 bases and J 5 bases, with 18 bases left between them. The CDR3 spans 15 residues. Germline V lookup: CDR1 MNHEY, CDR2 SVGAGI. CDR3: CASKRRQYPENIQYF. DNA for the CDR3: TGTGCCAGCAAAAGAAGACAGTACCCCGAAAACATTCAGTACTTC.

The V call is TRBV11-1, the J call TRBJ2-2; 8 bases match TRBD1. Germline V gene sequence: CDR1 SGHAT, CDR2 FQDESV (reference sequence). This CDR3 is 15 amino acids long. V was clipped by 6 bases and J by 4 bases; unmatched bases: 7. The CDR3 DNA reads as TGTGCCAGCAGAGAACAGGGGGATGGCACCGGGGAGCTGTTTTTT. Translation: CASREQGDGTGELFF.

The chain carries TRBV15 and TRBJ1-4, with D possibly TRBD1 on 5 matching bases. V lost 0 bases to trimming and J lost 2 bases, with 13 bases between them. The CDR3 is made up of 17 amino acids. Germline V gives CDR1 LNHNV, CDR2 YYDKDF (reference sequence). The CDR3 loop reads CATSRDFGGGTNEKLFF. The CDR3, as DNA: TGTGCCACCAGCAGAGATTTCGGGGGGGGGACTAATGAAAAACTGTTTTTT.

J is TRBJ2-1 and V is TRBV3-1 (or the pseudogene TRBV3-2); 14 positions agree with TRBD2. CDR3 length equals 15 residues. Trimming at V came to 4 bases and at J to 5 bases, leaving 1 base not matched to a gene. CDR1 is LGHDT and CDR2 is YNNKEL in the germline V gene (reference sequence). CDR3 sequence reads: CASSRTSGGNNEQFF. In DNA, the CDR3 is TGTGCCAGCAGCCGGACTAGCGGGGGGAACAATGAGCAGTTCTTC.

This sequence joins TRBV19 and TRBJ2-2; the D gene is possibly TRBD2 (7 bases). This CDR3 is built from 18 residues. Trimming stripped 11 bases from V and 2 bases from J, with 27 bases between. CDR1 is LNHDA and CDR2 is SQIVND in the germline V gene (reference sequence). The CDR3 coding sequence is TGTGCCCGTTCCACCTTCCACGGGGGGCTGATTAACACCGGGGAGCTGTTTTTT. Residues: CARSTFHGGLINTGELFF.

The chain carries TRBV10-3 and TRBJ2-7, with D maybe TRBD1 (6 bases). From germline, CDR1 is ENHRY and CDR2 SYGVKD. With 2 bases removed from V and 3 bases from J, the gap between germline ends came to 14 bases. This CDR3 contains 15 residues. CDR3 region: CAISEANRVDYEQYF. CDR3 in DNA: TGTGCCATCAGTGAGGCAAACAGGGTCGACTACGAGCAGTACTTC.

The chain recombines TRBV28 with TRBJ2-2; unclear D gene. V shed 8 bases and J shed 5 bases, with 12 bases lying between them. The germline CDR1 and CDR2 sequences are MDHEN and SYDVKM. This CDR3 contains 13 residues. The CDR3 loop is CASSLSGTGELFF. The CDR3 coding sequence is TGTGCCAGCTCCCTTTCCGGGACCGGGGAGCTGTTTTTT.